These T cell receptor beta chains were read from a single sample in a study of blood T cell repertoires in COVID-19. The assay was immunoSEQ multiplex PCR, and TCRdb's table has in-frame clones only and misses some. The repertoire holds tens of thousands of clones, 82% seen once, with 27% in the top ten. Sequencing was done on a sample of peripheral blood. The receptors derive from a human donor in a cohort sampled during active COVID-19. Both conserved end residues are part of each CDR3. Fields, in order: CDR3 length, V gene, D gene, clone size, J gene, CDR3 DNA, CDR3 protein. The D gene is left open where the match is weak. The size entry is marked missing in some rows and otherwise reads once, few, many or a size class.

cdr3_length: 13; v_call: TRBV5-1; d_call: .; clone_size: .; j_call: TRBJ2-7; cdr3_nt: TGCGCCAGCAGCTCCTACGGCTCCTACGAGCAGTACTTC; cdr3_aa: CASSSYGSYEQYF
cdr3_length: 17; v_call: TRBV5-1; d_call: .; clone_size: .; j_call: TRBJ1-3; cdr3_nt: TGCGCCAGCAGCTTGGGTGGTGGGCTTCCCTCTGGAAACACCATATATTTT; cdr3_aa: CASSLGGGLPSGNTIYF
cdr3_length: 13; v_call: TRBV6-5; d_call: TRBD1; clone_size: .; j_call: TRBJ2-5; cdr3_nt: TGTGCCAGCATCCCGGGACAGGGAGGGACCCAGTACTTC; cdr3_aa: CASIPGQGGTQYF
cdr3_length: 13; v_call: TRBV29-1; d_call: TRBD1; clone_size: .; j_call: TRBJ2-5; cdr3_nt: TGCAGCGTTATACCGGGACAGCGAGAGACCCAGTACTTC; cdr3_aa: CSVIPGQRETQYF
cdr3_length: 13; v_call: TRBV6-5; d_call: TRBD1; clone_size: .; j_call: TRBJ2-7; cdr3_nt: TGTGCCAGCACGTCAGGGGGCACCTGGGAGCAGTACTTC; cdr3_aa: CASTSGGTWEQYF
cdr3_length: 15; v_call: TRBV5-1; d_call: TRBD2; clone_size: .; j_call: TRBJ2-5; cdr3_nt: TGCGCCAGCAGCTTGGAGGCGGGGGGGCCAGAGACCCAGTACTTC; cdr3_aa: CASSLEAGGPETQYF
cdr3_length: 13; v_call: TRBV5-1; d_call: .; clone_size: .; j_call: TRBJ2-1; cdr3_nt: TGCGCCAGCAGCTTGGGTTTCACGGATGAGCAGTTCTTC; cdr3_aa: CASSLGFTDEQFF
cdr3_length: 17; v_call: TRBV7-8; d_call: .; clone_size: .; j_call: TRBJ1-4; cdr3_nt: TGTGCCAGCAGCTTTGGGAGAGTATTAACAACTAATGAAAAACTGTTTTTT; cdr3_aa: CASSFGRVLTTNEKLFF
cdr3_length: 15; v_call: TRBV5-1; d_call: TRBD1; clone_size: .; j_call: TRBJ1-1; cdr3_nt: TGCGCCAGCAGCTTAGGAAACAGGGGGAATTATGAAGCTTTCTTT; cdr3_aa: CASSLGNRGNYEAFF
cdr3_length: 13; v_call: TRBV7-3; d_call: TRBD1; clone_size: .; j_call: TRBJ1-2; cdr3_nt: TGTGCCAGCAGCTCTGACAGGGAAGGTGGCTACACCTTC; cdr3_aa: CASSSDREGGYTF
cdr3_length: 16; v_call: TRBV3-1/TRBV3-2; d_call: TRBD1; clone_size: few; j_call: TRBJ1-2; cdr3_nt: TGTGCCAGCAGCCAAGAGGCCGACAGGGCTGGGTATGGCTACACCTTC; cdr3_aa: CASSQEADRAGYGYTF
cdr3_length: 15; v_call: TRBV19; d_call: TRBD2; clone_size: .; j_call: TRBJ2-1; cdr3_nt: TGTGCCAGTAAAGTGGCGGGGGGTCCCTACAATGAGCAGTTCTTC; cdr3_aa: CASKVAGGPYNEQFF
cdr3_length: 15; v_call: TRBV6-5; d_call: TRBD1; clone_size: .; j_call: TRBJ1-1; cdr3_nt: TGTGCCAGCTCTAAACAGGGGGCGTTAGGCACTGAAGCTTTCTTT; cdr3_aa: CASSKQGALGTEAFF
cdr3_length: 12; v_call: TRBV5-1; d_call: .; clone_size: .; j_call: TRBJ1-3; cdr3_nt: TGCGCCAGCAGCTTAGGAGGTGACACCATATATTTT; cdr3_aa: CASSLGGDTIYF
cdr3_length: 16; v_call: TRBV5-1; d_call: TRBD2; clone_size: .; j_call: TRBJ2-2; cdr3_nt: TGCGCCAGCAGCCTCGGACTAGCGGGGGGGCACGGGGAGCTGTTTTTT; cdr3_aa: CASSLGLAGGHGELFF
cdr3_length: 15; v_call: TRBV19; d_call: TRBD1; clone_size: .; j_call: TRBJ1-5; cdr3_nt: TGTGCCAGTAGTTCCCAGGGGGGCCTGGATCAGCCCCAGCATTTT; cdr3_aa: CASSSQGGLDQPQHF
cdr3_length: 18; v_call: TRBV19; d_call: TRBD1; clone_size: once; j_call: TRBJ1-5; cdr3_nt: TGTGCCAGTAGTATAAGGCGCGGGACAGGGGGCGGGAATCAGCCCCAGCATTTT; cdr3_aa: CASSIRRGTGGGNQPQHF
cdr3_length: 14; v_call: TRBV27; d_call: TRBD1; clone_size: .; j_call: TRBJ1-6; cdr3_nt: TGTGCCAGCAGTTTCGAGGGGGCTAATTCACCCCTCCACTTT; cdr3_aa: CASSFEGANSPLHF
cdr3_length: 12; v_call: TRBV7-9; d_call: .; clone_size: .; j_call: TRBJ2-7; cdr3_nt: TGTGCCAGCAGCCCCGAGGGGGACGAGCAGTACTTC; cdr3_aa: CASSPEGDEQYF
cdr3_length: 13; v_call: TRBV5-4; d_call: .; clone_size: .; j_call: TRBJ1-1; cdr3_nt: TGTGCCAGCAGCTCTTCCGGTAACACTGAAGCTTTCTTT; cdr3_aa: CASSSSGNTEAFF
cdr3_length: 17; v_call: TRBV5-6; d_call: TRBD1; clone_size: .; j_call: TRBJ2-7; cdr3_nt: TGTGCCAGCAGCGCCGGGCCGGGACAGGGGGCCTCCTACGAGCAGTACTTC; cdr3_aa: CASSAGPGQGASYEQYF
cdr3_length: 14; v_call: TRBV5-4; d_call: .; clone_size: .; j_call: TRBJ2-5; cdr3_nt: TGTGCCAGCAGCTTGGAAGGGGATGGGGAGACCCAGTACTTC; cdr3_aa: CASSLEGDGETQYF
cdr3_length: 14; v_call: TRBV6-5; d_call: TRBD1; clone_size: once; j_call: TRBJ1-2; cdr3_nt: TGTGCCACCCTTCCCCCGGGACAGGGAGGCGGCTACACCTTC; cdr3_aa: CATLPPGQGGGYTF
cdr3_length: 16; v_call: TRBV4-1; d_call: TRBD1; clone_size: .; j_call: TRBJ2-3; cdr3_nt: TGCGCCAGCAGCCACGGGACAGGGATCGGCACAGATACGCAGTATTTT; cdr3_aa: CASSHGTGIGTDTQYF
cdr3_length: 16; v_call: TRBV6-6; d_call: TRBD1; clone_size: .; j_call: TRBJ2-7; cdr3_nt: TGTGCCAGCAGTTACTCAGGACGGACAGGGGGAGGGGAGCAGTACTTC; cdr3_aa: CASSYSGRTGGGEQYF
cdr3_length: 13; v_call: TRBV5-1; d_call: .; clone_size: .; j_call: TRBJ2-1; cdr3_nt: TGCGCCAGCAGCCCCCCTACTCCCAATGAGCAGTTCTTC; cdr3_aa: CASSPPTPNEQFF
cdr3_length: 15; v_call: TRBV23-1; d_call: TRBD1; clone_size: .; j_call: TRBJ2-7; cdr3_nt: TGCGCCAGCAGTCAATACCCTACAGGGGGCTACGAGCAGTACTTC; cdr3_aa: CASSQYPTGGYEQYF
cdr3_length: 17; v_call: TRBV21-1; d_call: .; clone_size: .; j_call: TRBJ2-7; cdr3_nt: TGTGCCAGCAGCAATCCAATCTTACGGCGAGGCGTGGACGAGCAGTACTTC; cdr3_aa: CASSNPILRRGVDEQYF
cdr3_length: 10; v_call: TRBV29-1; d_call: TRBD1; clone_size: .; j_call: TRBJ2-1; cdr3_nt: TGCAGCGTACGGACAGGGGAGCAGTTCTTC; cdr3_aa: CSVRTGEQFF
cdr3_length: 14; v_call: TRBV5-4; d_call: TRBD2; clone_size: .; j_call: TRBJ2-5; cdr3_nt: TGTGCCAGCAGCCCCGAAGCGGGGGGTGAGACCCAGTACTTC; cdr3_aa: CASSPEAGGETQYF
cdr3_length: 16; v_call: TRBV6-1; d_call: TRBD2; clone_size: .; j_call: TRBJ2-3; cdr3_nt: TGTGCCAGCAGTGACACATGGGAGGGGCTAACAGATACGCAGTATTTT; cdr3_aa: CASSDTWEGLTDTQYF
cdr3_length: 17; v_call: TRBV6-2/TRBV6-3; d_call: TRBD2; clone_size: .; j_call: TRBJ2-3; cdr3_nt: TGTGCCAGCAGTTACCCCCGGACTAGCGGGGTGCTAGATACGCAGTATTTT; cdr3_aa: CASSYPRTSGVLDTQYF
cdr3_length: 16; v_call: TRBV11-3; d_call: TRBD2; clone_size: .; j_call: TRBJ2-2; cdr3_nt: TGTGCCAGCAGTCAGACTAGCGGGGTAAACACCGGGGAGCTGTTTTTT; cdr3_aa: CASSQTSGVNTGELFF
cdr3_length: 15; v_call: TRBV6-6; d_call: TRBD2; clone_size: .; j_call: TRBJ2-5; cdr3_nt: TGTGCCAGCAGTCTATCCGGGACTATGCAGGAGACCCAGTACTTC; cdr3_aa: CASSLSGTMQETQYF
cdr3_length: 13; v_call: TRBV24-1; d_call: TRBD1; clone_size: .; j_call: TRBJ2-5; cdr3_nt: TGTGCCACCAGTACAGGGGGCCAAGAGACCCAGTACTTC; cdr3_aa: CATSTGGQETQYF
cdr3_length: 15; v_call: TRBV6-6; d_call: TRBD1; clone_size: once; j_call: TRBJ2-3; cdr3_nt: TGTGCCAGCAGTGGCCTGGGACAGGGGAGGGATACGCAGTATTTT; cdr3_aa: CASSGLGQGRDTQYF
cdr3_length: 15; v_call: TRBV27; d_call: .; clone_size: once; j_call: TRBJ2-3; cdr3_nt: TGTGCCAGCAGTCCTGGGGCGGGGCTCACAGATACGCAGTATTTT; cdr3_aa: CASSPGAGLTDTQYF
cdr3_length: 12; v_call: TRBV19; d_call: .; clone_size: .; j_call: TRBJ2-6; cdr3_nt: TGTGCCAGTTCCGGCGGGGAAATCGTCCTGACTTTC; cdr3_aa: CASSGGEIVLTF
cdr3_length: 15; v_call: TRBV7-6; d_call: .; clone_size: .; j_call: TRBJ1-2; cdr3_nt: TGTGCCAGCAGCTTGGGGGGGTTGGCTAACTATGGCTACACCTTC; cdr3_aa: CASSLGGLANYGYTF
cdr3_length: 14; v_call: TRBV27; d_call: TRBD1; clone_size: .; j_call: TRBJ1-5; cdr3_nt: TGTGCCAGCAGTTTATCGGGACAGGGTCAGCCCCAGCATTTT; cdr3_aa: CASSLSGQGQPQHF
cdr3_length: 12; v_call: TRBV5-5; d_call: TRBD1; clone_size: .; j_call: TRBJ2-1; cdr3_nt: TGTGCCAGCAGCTTCGGGACAGGGGTGCAGTTCTTC; cdr3_aa: CASSFGTGVQFF
cdr3_length: 15; v_call: TRBV18; d_call: TRBD1; clone_size: .; j_call: TRBJ2-1; cdr3_nt: TGTGCCAGCTCACCACAGGGACAGGGGTACAATGAGCAGTTCTTC; cdr3_aa: CASSPQGQGYNEQFF